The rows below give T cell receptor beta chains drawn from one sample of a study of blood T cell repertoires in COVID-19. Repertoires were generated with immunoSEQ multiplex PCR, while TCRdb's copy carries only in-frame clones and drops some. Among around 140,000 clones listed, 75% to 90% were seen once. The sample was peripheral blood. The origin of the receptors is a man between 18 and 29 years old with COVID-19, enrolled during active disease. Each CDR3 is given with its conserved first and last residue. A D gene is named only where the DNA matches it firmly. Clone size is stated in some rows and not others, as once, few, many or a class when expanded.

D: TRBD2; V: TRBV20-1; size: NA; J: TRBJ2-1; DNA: TGCAGTGCTAGTCCCGGGACTAGCAATGAGCAGTTCTTC; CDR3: CSASPGTSNEQFF
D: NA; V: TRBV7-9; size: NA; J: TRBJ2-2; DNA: TGTGCCAACTTAAGACTCGGCGGAGCGAACACCGGGGAGCTGTTTTTT; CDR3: CANLRLGGANTGELFF
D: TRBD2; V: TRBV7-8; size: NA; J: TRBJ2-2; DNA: TGTGCCAGCAGCCTGTTTTCGGGTCGGGGACTAGCCTCCGGGGAGCTGTTTTTT; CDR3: CASSLFSGRGLASGELFF
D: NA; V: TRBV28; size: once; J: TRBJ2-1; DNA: TGTGCCAGCAGTTTACCCGTCAATGAGCAGTTCTTC; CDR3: CASSLPVNEQFF
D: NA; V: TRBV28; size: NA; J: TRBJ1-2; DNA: TGTGCCAGCAATCAACAGGGTCGCTATGGCTACACCTTC; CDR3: CASNQQGRYGYTF
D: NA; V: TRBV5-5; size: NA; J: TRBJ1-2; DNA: TGTGCCAGCAGCTCCAAAGTTGGGTTCGGGTCTGGCTACACCTTC; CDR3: CASSSKVGFGSGYTF
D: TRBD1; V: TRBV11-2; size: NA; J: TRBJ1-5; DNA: TGTGCCAGCAGCTTAGTAGGCAGGGGGAGTGATCAGCCCCAGCATTTT; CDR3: CASSLVGRGSDQPQHF
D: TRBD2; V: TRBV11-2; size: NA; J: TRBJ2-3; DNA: TGTGCCAGCAGCTTCTCCGGGACTAATCCTACAGATACGCAGTATTTT; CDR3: CASSFSGTNPTDTQYF
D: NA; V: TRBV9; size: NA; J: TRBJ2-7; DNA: TGTGCCAGCAGCGTAGATGTGGGCGTCTCCTACGAGCAGTACTTC; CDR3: CASSVDVGVSYEQYF
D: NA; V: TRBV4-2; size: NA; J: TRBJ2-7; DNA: TGTGCCAGCAGCCAAGATAGCGGTAATCACTACGAGCAGTACTTC; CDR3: CASSQDSGNHYEQYF
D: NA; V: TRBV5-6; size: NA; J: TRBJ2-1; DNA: TGTGCCAGCAGCTTCGGCAGGGGCCACAATGAGCAGTTCTTC; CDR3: CASSFGRGHNEQFF
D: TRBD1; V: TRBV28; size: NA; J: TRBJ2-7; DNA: TGTGCCAGCAGCCTATGGGACAGACCCTACGAGCAGTACTTC; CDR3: CASSLWDRPYEQYF
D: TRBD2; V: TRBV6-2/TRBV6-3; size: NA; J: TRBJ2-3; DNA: TGTGCCAGCAGCGCTGGGACTAGCGGGGCAGATACGCAGTATTTT; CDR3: CASSAGTSGADTQYF
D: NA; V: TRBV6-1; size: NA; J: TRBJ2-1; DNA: TGTGCCAGCAGTGAACAGGGCCCCGGGAATGAGCAGTTCTTC; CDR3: CASSEQGPGNEQFF
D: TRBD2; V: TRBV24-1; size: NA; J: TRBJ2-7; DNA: TGTGCCACCAGTGTCCAGGGAGGGCGCGAGCAGTACTTC; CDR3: CATSVQGGREQYF
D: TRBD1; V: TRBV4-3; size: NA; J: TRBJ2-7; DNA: TGCGCCAGCAGCCAAGGTTCGGGACAGGGGGTGGTCTACGAGCAGTACTTC; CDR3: CASSQGSGQGVVYEQYF
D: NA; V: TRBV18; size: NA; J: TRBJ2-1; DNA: TGTGCCAGCTCACCCCTCGACAATGAGCAGTTCTTC; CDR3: CASSPLDNEQFF
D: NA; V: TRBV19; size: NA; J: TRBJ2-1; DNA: TGTGCCAGTAGTACCAGGGAGGGGGGCGAGCAGTTCTTC; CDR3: CASSTREGGEQFF